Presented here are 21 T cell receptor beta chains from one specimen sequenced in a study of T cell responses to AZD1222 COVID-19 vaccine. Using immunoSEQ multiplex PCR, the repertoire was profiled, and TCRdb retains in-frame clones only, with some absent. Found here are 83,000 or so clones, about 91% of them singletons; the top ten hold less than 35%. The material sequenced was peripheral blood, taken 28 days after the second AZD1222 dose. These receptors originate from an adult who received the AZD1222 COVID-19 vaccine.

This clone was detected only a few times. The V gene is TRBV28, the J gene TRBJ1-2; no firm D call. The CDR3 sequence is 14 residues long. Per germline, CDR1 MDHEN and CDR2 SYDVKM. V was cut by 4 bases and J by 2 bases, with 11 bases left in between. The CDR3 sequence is CASSSFGQNYGYTF. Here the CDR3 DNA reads TGTGCCAGCAGTTCGTTTGGGCAGAACTATGGCTACACCTTC.

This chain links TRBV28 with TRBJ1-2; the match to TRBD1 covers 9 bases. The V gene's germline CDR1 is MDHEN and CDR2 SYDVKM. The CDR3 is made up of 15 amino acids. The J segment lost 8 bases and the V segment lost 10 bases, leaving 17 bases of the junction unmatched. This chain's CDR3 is CATPSTGQGSWGYTF. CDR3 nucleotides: TGTGCCACCCCTAGCACGGGACAGGGCTCTTGGGGCTACACCTTC.

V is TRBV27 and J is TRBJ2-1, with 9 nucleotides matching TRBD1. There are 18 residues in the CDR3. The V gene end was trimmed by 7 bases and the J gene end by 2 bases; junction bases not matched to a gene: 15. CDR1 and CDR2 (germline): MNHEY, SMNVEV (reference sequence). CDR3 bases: TGTGCCAGCACCCCGCCCCCCGGGACAGGGAAGACCTACAATGAGCAGTTCTTC. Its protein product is CASTPPPGTGKTYNEQFF.

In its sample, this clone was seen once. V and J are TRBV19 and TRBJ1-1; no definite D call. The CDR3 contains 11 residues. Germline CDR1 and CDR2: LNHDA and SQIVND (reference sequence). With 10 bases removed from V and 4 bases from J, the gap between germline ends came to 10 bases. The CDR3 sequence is CATFPGTEAFF. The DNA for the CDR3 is TGTGCCACTTTCCCGGGCACTGAAGCTTTCTTT. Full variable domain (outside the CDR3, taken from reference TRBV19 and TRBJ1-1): DGGITQSPKYLFRKEGQNVTLSCEQNLNHDAMYWYRQDPGQGLRLIYYSQIVNDFQKGDIAEGYSVSREKKESFPLTVTSAQKNPTAFYLCATFPGTEAFFGQGTRLTVV.

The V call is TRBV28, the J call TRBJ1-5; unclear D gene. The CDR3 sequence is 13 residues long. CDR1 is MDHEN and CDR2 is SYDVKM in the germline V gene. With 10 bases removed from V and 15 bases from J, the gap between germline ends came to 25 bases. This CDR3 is CAISGRAYQDPHF. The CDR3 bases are TGTGCCATTTCCGGCCGGGCCTACCAGGACCCGCATTTT.

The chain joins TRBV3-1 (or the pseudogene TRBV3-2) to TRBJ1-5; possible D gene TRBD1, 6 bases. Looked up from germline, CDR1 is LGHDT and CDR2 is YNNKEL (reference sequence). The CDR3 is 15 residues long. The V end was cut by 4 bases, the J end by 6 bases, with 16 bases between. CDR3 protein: CASSRAGEGGQPQHF. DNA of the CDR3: TGTGCCAGCAGCCGGGCAGGGGAGGGAGGTCAGCCCCAGCATTTT.

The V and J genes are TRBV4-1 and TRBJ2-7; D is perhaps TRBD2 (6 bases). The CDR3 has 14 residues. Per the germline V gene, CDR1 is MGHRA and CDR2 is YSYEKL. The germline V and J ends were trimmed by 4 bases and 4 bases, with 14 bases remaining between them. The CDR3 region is CASSPGTHGYEQYF. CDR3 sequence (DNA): TGCGCCAGCAGCCCCGGGACTCATGGATACGAGCAGTACTTC.

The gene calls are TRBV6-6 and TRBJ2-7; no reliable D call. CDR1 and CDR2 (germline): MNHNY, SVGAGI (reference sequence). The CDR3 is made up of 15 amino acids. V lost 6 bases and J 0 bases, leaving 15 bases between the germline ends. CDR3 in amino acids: CASRSQVKSSYEQYF. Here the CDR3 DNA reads TGTGCCAGCAGGTCTCAAGTAAAGAGCTCCTACGAGCAGTACTTC.

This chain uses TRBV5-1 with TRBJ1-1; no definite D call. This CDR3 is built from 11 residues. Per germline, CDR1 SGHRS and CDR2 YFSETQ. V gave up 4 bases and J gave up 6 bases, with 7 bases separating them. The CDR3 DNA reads TGCGCCAGCAGCATCGGGGCTGAAGCTTTCTTT. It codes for CASSIGAEAFF.

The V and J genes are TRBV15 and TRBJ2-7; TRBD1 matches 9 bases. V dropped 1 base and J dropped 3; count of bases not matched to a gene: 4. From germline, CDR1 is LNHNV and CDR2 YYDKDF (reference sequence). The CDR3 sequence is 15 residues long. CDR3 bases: TGTGCCACCAGCAGAGGAGGGACAGGGATCTACGAGCAGTACTTC. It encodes CATSRGGTGIYEQYF.

DNA of the CDR3: TGTGCCAGCTCACCGGCGTTCCTAGCGGGAGTTAACGGGGAGCTGTTTTTT. It is translated as CASSPAFLAGVNGELFF. This chain uses TRBV18 with TRBJ2-2; 10 bases are a match to TRBD2. Germline values: CDR1 KGHSH, CDR2 LQKENI. V lost 3 bases, J lost 7 bases, and 11 bases stayed unmatched. The length of the CDR3 is 17 residues. The full variable domain, completed using reference TRBV18 and TRBJ2-2, is NAGVMQNPRHLVRRRGQEARLRCSPMKGHSHVYWYRQLPEEGLKFMVYLQKENIIDESGMPKERFSAEFPKEGPSILRIQQVVRGDSAAYFCASSPAFLAGVNGELFFGEGSRLTVL.

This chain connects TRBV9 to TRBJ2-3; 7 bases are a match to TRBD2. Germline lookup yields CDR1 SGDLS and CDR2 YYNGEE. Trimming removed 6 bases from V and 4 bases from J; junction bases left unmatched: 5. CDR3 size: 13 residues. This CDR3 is CASTAGESDTQYF. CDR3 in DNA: TGTGCCAGCACGGCGGGAGAGTCAGATACGCAGTATTTT.

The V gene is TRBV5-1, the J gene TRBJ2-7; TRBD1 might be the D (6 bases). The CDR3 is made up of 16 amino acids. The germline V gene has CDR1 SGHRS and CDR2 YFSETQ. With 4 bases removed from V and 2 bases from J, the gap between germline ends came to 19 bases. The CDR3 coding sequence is TGCGCCAGCAGCCCTGGACTGGCCAACAGGGCCTACGAGCAGTACTTC. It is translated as CASSPGLANRAYEQYF. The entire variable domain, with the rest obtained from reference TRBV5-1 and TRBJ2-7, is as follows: KAGVTQTPRYLIKTRGQQVTLSCSPISGHRSVSWYQQTPGQGLQFLFEYFSETQRNKGNFPGRFSGRQFSNSRSEMNVSTLELGDSALYLCASSPGLANRAYEQYFGPGTRLTVT.

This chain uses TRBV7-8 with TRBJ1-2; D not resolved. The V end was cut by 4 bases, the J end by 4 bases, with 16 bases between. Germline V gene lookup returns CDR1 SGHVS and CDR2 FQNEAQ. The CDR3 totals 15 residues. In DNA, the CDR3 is TGTGCCAGCAGCTCCCAGACAAGCCTTATCTATGGCTACACCTTC. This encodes CASSSQTSLIYGYTF.

DNA of the CDR3: TGTGCCAGCCTATCGACAGGGGGCGTTGGCTACACCTTC. Encoded protein: CASLSTGGVGYTF. This chain uses TRBV27 with TRBJ1-2, with 10 bases that match TRBD1. The CDR3 has 13 residues. The germline gives CDR1 MNHEY, CDR2 SMNVEV (reference sequence). V dropped 8 bases and J dropped 7; count of bases not matched to a gene: 7.

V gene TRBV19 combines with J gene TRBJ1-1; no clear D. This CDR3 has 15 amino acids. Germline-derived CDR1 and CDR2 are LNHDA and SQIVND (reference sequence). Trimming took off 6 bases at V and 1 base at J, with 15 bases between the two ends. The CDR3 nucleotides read TGTGCCAGTAGCCTAGCTCGAATCAAGAACACTGAAGCTTTCTTT. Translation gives CASSLARIKNTEAFF.

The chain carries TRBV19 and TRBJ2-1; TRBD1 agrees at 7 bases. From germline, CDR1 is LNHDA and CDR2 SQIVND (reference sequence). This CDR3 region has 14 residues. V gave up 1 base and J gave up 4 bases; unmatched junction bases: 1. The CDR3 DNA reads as TGTGCCAGTAGTATAGGGACAGGATACAATGAGCAGTTCTTC. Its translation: CASSIGTGYNEQFF.

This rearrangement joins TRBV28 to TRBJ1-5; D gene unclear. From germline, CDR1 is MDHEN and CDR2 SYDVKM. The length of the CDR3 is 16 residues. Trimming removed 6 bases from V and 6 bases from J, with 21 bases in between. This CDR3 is CASSRRVWGLGQPQHF. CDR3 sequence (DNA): TGTGCCAGCAGCCGAAGGGTGTGGGGTTTAGGTCAGCCCCAGCATTTT.

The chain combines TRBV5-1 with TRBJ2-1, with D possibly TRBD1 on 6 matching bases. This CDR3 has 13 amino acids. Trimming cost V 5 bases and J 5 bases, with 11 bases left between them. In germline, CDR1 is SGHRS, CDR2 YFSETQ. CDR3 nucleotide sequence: TGCGCCAGCAGTTTCGGACAGAACAATGAGCAGTTCTTC. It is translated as CASSFGQNNEQFF.

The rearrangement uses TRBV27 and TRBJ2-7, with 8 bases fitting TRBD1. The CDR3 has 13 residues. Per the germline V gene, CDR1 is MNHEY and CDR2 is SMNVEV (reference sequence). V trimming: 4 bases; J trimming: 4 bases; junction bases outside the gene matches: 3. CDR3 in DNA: TGTGCCAGCAGTTCACAGGGGGTTTACGAGCAGTACTTC. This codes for CASSSQGVYEQYF.

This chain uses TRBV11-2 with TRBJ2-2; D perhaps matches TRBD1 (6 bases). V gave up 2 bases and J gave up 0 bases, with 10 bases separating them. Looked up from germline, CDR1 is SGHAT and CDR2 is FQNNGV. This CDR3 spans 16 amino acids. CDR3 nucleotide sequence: TGTGCCAGCAGCTTACAGGGGTTCGCGAACACCGGGGAGCTGTTTTTT. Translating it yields CASSLQGFANTGELFF.